The 25 T cell receptor beta chains listed next were all sequenced from one sample in a study of control samples from healthy donors and cancer patients. The protocol was immunoSEQ multiplex PCR, while the TCRdb copy is restricted to in-frame clones and leaves out a portion. The sample has tens of thousands of clones; roughly nine tenths are singletons. Sequenced: PBMCs. These TCRs come from a man in his fifties or sixties with colorectal cancer.

This clone is medium-sized within its sample. The J gene is TRBJ1-4, the V gene TRBV2; the D is unclear. Germline V CDR1 and CDR2: SNHLY, FYNNEI. Trimming left V 3 bases short and J 0 bases short, with 11 bases between. This CDR3 spans 16 amino acids. CDR3 protein: CASSDTWVATNEKLFF. The CDR3 region has the DNA TGTGCCAGCAGTGATACTTGGGTTGCAACTAATGAAAAACTGTTTTTT.

This clone has more than one count but fewer than ten. This chain links TRBV12-5 with TRBJ1-5; D is unresolved. This CDR3 region has 13 residues. With 3 bases removed from V and 6 bases from J, the gap between germline ends came to 9 bases. Germline CDR1 and CDR2: LGHNT and FRNRAP. In DNA, the CDR3 is TGTGCTAGTGGTTTCGAGGGTTTTCAGCCCCAGCATTTT. Translation gives CASGFEGFQPQHF.

V usage is TRBV10-2 and J usage is TRBJ2-5, with 7 bases matching TRBD1. The germline gives CDR1 WSHSY, CDR2 SAAADI. This CDR3 is built from 15 residues. The V and J ends lost 2 bases and 3 bases, in that order; junction bases with no gene match: 6. In DNA, the CDR3 is TGCGCCAGCAGTGAGCAACGACAGGGCGAAGAGACCCAGTACTTC. It codes for CASSEQRQGEETQYF.

This chain uses TRBV10-3 with TRBJ1-1, with D perhaps matching TRBD1 (5 bases). V lost 3 bases and J lost 0, with 8 bases in between. The CDR3 spans 14 residues. Germline V lookup: CDR1 ENHRY, CDR2 SYGVKD. The CDR3 sequence: CAISEGALNTEAFF. CDR3 DNA: TGTGCCATCAGTGAAGGGGCCTTGAACACTGAAGCTTTCTTT.

The chain has TRBV9 and TRBJ2-2; TRBD2 agrees at 11 bases. This CDR3 is 17 amino acids long. Germline CDR1 reads SGDLS; CDR2 reads YYNGEE. V dropped 3 bases and J dropped 4; count of bases not matched to a gene: 8. This CDR3 is CASSAGQGLAATGELFF. DNA for the CDR3: TGTGCCAGCAGCGCCGGCCAGGGACTAGCGGCCACCGGGGAGCTGTTTTTT.

This clone is a singleton in its sample. This chain links TRBV7-9 with TRBJ2-7, with unresolved D. CDR1 is SEHNR, CDR2 FQNEAQ, per germline (reference sequence). The CDR3 length is 14 residues. V was clipped by 5 bases and J by 2 bases, with 13 bases between them. The CDR3 DNA sequence: TGTGCCAGCAGCGTGGAACCACCAGCCTACGAGCAGTACTTC. This translates into CASSVEPPAYEQYF.

The gene calls are TRBV19 and TRBJ1-2; no firm D call. The CDR3 has 13 residues. In germline, CDR1 is LNHDA, CDR2 SQIVND (reference sequence). V was clipped by 4 bases and J by 2 bases, with 8 bases between them. The DNA of the CDR3 is TGTGCCAGTAGTAGGCAGACGAACTATGGCTACACCTTC. Its protein is CASSRQTNYGYTF.

The chain uses TRBV5-5 and TRBJ2-1; a possible D gene is TRBD2 (6 bases). There are 12 residues in the CDR3. Germline V CDR1 and CDR2: SGHKS, YYEKEE (reference sequence). Between the trimmed V and J ends, which lost 1 base and 10 bases, there was a span of 9 bases. The CDR3 region is CASSLLGGEQFF. CDR3 DNA sequence: TGTGCCAGCAGCTTGTTGGGAGGCGAGCAGTTCTTC.

This chain connects TRBV25-1 to TRBJ2-7; D might be TRBD1 or TRBD2, each matching 5 bases. Looked up from germline, CDR1 is MGHDK and CDR2 is SYGVNS. V lost 7 bases, J lost 1 base, and 14 bases lay in between. The CDR3 loop spans 14 amino acids. The CDR3 nucleotides are TGTGCCAGCAACCCGGGGTCAGGGTCCTACGAGCAGTACTTC. Translation gives CASNPGSGSYEQYF.

This chain connects TRBV28 to TRBJ2-7; D is possibly TRBD2 (7 bases). The CDR3 contains 12 residues. Germline V gives CDR1 MDHEN, CDR2 SYDVKM. Trimming stripped 5 bases from V and 7 bases from J, with 12 bases between. CDR3: CASSGGGREQYF. The CDR3, as DNA: TGTGCCAGCAGTGGGGGGGGGCGGGAGCAGTACTTC.

A remark on this clone: Other DNA variants within this sample encode the same CDR3. V gene TRBV9 combines with J gene TRBJ2-1; 7 nucleotides line up with TRBD2. Trimming at V came to 4 bases and at J to 1 base, leaving 2 bases not matched to a gene. The V gene's germline CDR1 is SGDLS and CDR2 YYNGEE. This CDR3 has 14 amino acids. Here the CDR3 reads CASSSGGSYNEQFF. The CDR3 DNA follows: TGTGCCAGCAGCTCGGGGGGTTCCTACAATGAGCAGTTCTTC.

This chain joins TRBV2 and TRBJ2-6, with D perhaps matching TRBD1 or TRBD2 (5 bases each). V was shortened by 7 bases and J by 0 bases, with 16 bases between the two germline ends. The CDR3 consists of 17 residues. CDR1 is SNHLY, CDR2 FYNNEI, per germline. The CDR3 loop is CASKGIGVLSGANVLTF. The CDR3 DNA reads as TGTGCCAGCAAGGGGATCGGGGTGCTCTCTGGGGCCAACGTCCTGACTTTC.

J is TRBJ1-3 and V is TRBV2, with no clear D. CDR1 SNHLY and CDR2 FYNNEI come from the germline V gene. Trimming removed 7 bases at V and 0 bases at J, with 10 bases between. The CDR3 loop spans 14 amino acids. The CDR3 sequence is CASIGWTSGNTIYF. The DNA of the CDR3 is TGTGCCAGCATAGGTTGGACCTCTGGAAACACCATATATTTT.

The chain couples TRBV12-2 to TRBJ1-6; TRBD1 was called by the table and not checked on the DNA. TRBV12-2 is listed as a pseudogene. CDR3 length: 18 amino acids. CDR3 DNA: TGTGCAAGTCGCTTAGTAGGACAAAGGATAAACTATAATTCACCCCTCCACTTT. Protein sequence: CASRLVGQRINYNSPLHF.

The rearrangement uses TRBV19 and TRBJ1-4, with TRBD1 matching 7 bases. Germline trimming cut 11 bases from V and 5 bases from J; bases unmatched to any gene: 2. The CDR3 runs 11 residues. Germline V gene data show CDR1 as LNHDA and CDR2 as SQIVND (reference sequence). The chain's CDR3 is CAGTENEKLFF. In DNA, the CDR3 is TGTGCCGGGACAGAGAATGAAAAACTGTTTTTT.

The chain employs TRBV7-9 and TRBJ2-7, with 9 bases that match TRBD1. The CDR3 sequence is 16 residues long. Germline CDR1 and CDR2: SEHNR and FQNEAQ (reference sequence). V lost 4 bases, J lost 5 bases, and 12 bases stayed unmatched. Here the CDR3 DNA reads TGTGCCAGCAGCTCGCCCCCGCTCGGACAGGGGAACGAGCAGTACTTC. This codes for CASSSPPLGQGNEQYF.

The chain uses TRBV6-5 and TRBJ2-5; D uncertain. Trimming stripped 0 bases from V and 5 bases from J, with 7 bases between. Germline V CDR1 and CDR2: MNHEY, SVGAGI. The CDR3 contains 13 residues. The CDR3 region has the DNA TGTGCCAGCAGTTACTCGAGGCGCGAGACCCAGTACTTC. This translates into CASSYSRRETQYF.

This sequence joins TRBV7-2 and TRBJ1-1; D is unresolved. This CDR3 is 14 amino acids long. Per germline, CDR1 SGHTA and CDR2 FQGNSA. Trimming shortened V by 1 base and J by 5 bases, and 11 bases separated the two germline ends. The CDR3 spells CASSLGAGRTEAFF. CDR3 bases: TGTGCCAGCAGCTTAGGGGCGGGGAGGACTGAAGCTTTCTTT. The full variable domain, completed using reference TRBV7-2 and TRBJ1-1, is GAGVSQSPSNKVTEKGKDVELRCDPISGHTALYWYRQSLGQGLEFLIYFQGNSAPDKSGLPSDRFSAERTGGSVSTLTIQRTQQEDSAVYLCASSLGAGRTEAFFGQGTRLTVV.

The chain has TRBV14 and TRBJ2-1; D tentatively reads TRBD1 or TRBD2 (5 bases each). The V and J ends lost 4 bases and 1 base respectively, with 23 bases between them. The CDR3 spans 19 residues. Germline assignment: CDR1 SGHDN and CDR2 FVKESK. As DNA, the CDR3 is TGTGCCAGCAGCCTCCCGCCTCTCGGCCGGGACCTGTCCTACAATGAGCAGTTCTTC. Residues: CASSLPPLGRDLSYNEQFF.

The V gene is TRBV30, the J gene TRBJ2-7, with a possible D match to TRBD1 (6 bases). The CDR3 is 16 amino acids. Trimming took off 3 bases at V and 3 bases at J, with 21 bases between the two ends. Germline V gene lookup returns CDR1 GTSNPN and CDR2 SVGIG (reference sequence). CDR3 bases: TGTGCCTGGAGGATGTGGATACCCGGGACAAGCTACGAGCAGTACTTC. Its translation: CAWRMWIPGTSYEQYF. The full variable domain, rest sourced from reference TRBV30 and TRBJ2-7, is SQTIHQWPATLVQPVGSPLSLECTVEGTSNPNLYWYRQAAGRGLQLLFYSVGIGQISSEVPQNLSASRPQDRQFILSSKKLLLSDSGFYLCAWRMWIPGTSYEQYFGPGTRLTVT.

The chain carries TRBV5-1 and TRBJ1-2, with TRBD1 identical over 7 bases. The CDR3 is made up of 15 amino acids. Trimming at V came to 5 bases and at J to 4 bases, leaving 11 bases not matched to a gene. Germline V gene sequence: CDR1 SGHRS, CDR2 YFSETQ. The CDR3 DNA reads as TGCGCCAGCAGATATGACAGGGATCCTAGCTATGGCTACACCTTC. As protein: CASRYDRDPSYGYTF.

V usage is TRBV4-1 and J usage is TRBJ2-7; D call uncertain. The CDR3 totals 14 residues. The V and J ends lost 0 bases and 4 bases respectively, with 10 bases between them. Germline V gives CDR1 MGHRA, CDR2 YSYEKL. CDR3 loop: CASSQDVLVYEQYF. As DNA, the CDR3 is TGCGCCAGCAGCCAAGATGTGCTTGTTTACGAGCAGTACTTC.

This chain links TRBV2 with TRBJ2-2, with D unresolved. Germline CDR1 reads SNHLY; CDR2 reads FYNNEI. The CDR3 consists of 11 residues. V was shortened by 7 bases and J by 5 bases, with 5 bases between the two germline ends. The CDR3 DNA reads as TGTGCCAGCACCGAGACCGGGGAGCTGTTTTTT. It codes for CASTETGELFF.

The V gene is TRBV6-5, the J gene TRBJ2-7, with D possibly being TRBD1 (5 bases). Per germline, CDR1 MNHEY and CDR2 SVGAGI. V dropped 0 bases and J dropped 5 bases, with 14 bases sitting between them. The CDR3 extends over 15 amino acids. The CDR3 DNA reads TGTGCCAGCAGTTACTCGAAGGCAGGGCCTAACGAGCAGTACTTC. Translation gives CASSYSKAGPNEQYF.

The table lists this clone with a count of one. V gene TRBV2 combines with J gene TRBJ1-5, with TRBD1 as a possible D gene (5 bases). Trimming removed 6 bases from V and 4 bases from J, with 10 bases in between. The CDR3 covers 13 residues. Germline CDR1 SNHLY, CDR2 FYNNEI. As DNA, the CDR3 is TGTGCCAGCAGGCGGGACGGGAATCAGCCCCAGCATTTT. Its protein product is CASRRDGNQPQHF.